This T cell receptor (beta chain) came from a study of regulatory T cells in long-lasting Graves disease. Arm-PCR with iRepertoire HTBI primers amplified the CDR3 regions for these TCR beta libraries. TCRdb re-derived calls from the multiplex PCR reads in MiXCR, one entry per CDR3 protein. The sample includes around 500,000 distinct CDR3 sequences, roughly a sixth of them seen just once. This clonotype occurred many times. Time point here: newly diagnosed GD, antithyroid drugs for less than 3 months. There was RNA extracted from PBMCs, and the TCR library was made from it. These data were also filed under a second study, of T cells in Graves' hyperthyroidism and ophthalmopathy. Per that paper: Initially, a first-round RT-PCR of the TCR CDR3 employed the HTBI primer set.

The TCR comes from a woman in her forties or fifties with Graves disease. The material was peripheral blood mononuclear cells (PBMCs), obtained at new diagnosis, from a patient treated with antithyroid drugs.

DNA of the CDR3: TGTGCCAGCAGTTACAGGGTCGGAGGCGAGCAGTACTTC. Translating gives CASSYRVGGEQYF. This chain connects TRBV6-5 to TRBJ2-7; D perhaps matches TRBD2 (5 bases). V dropped 2 bases and J dropped 6 bases, with 11 bases sitting between them. The CDR3 sequence is 13 residues long. Germline values: CDR1 MNHEY, CDR2 SVGAGI.